This T cell receptor delta chain is drawn from a study of gamma-delta T cells after stem cell transplantation. Per the germline V gene, CDR1 is GEAIGNYY and CDR2 is EKD. With 1 base removed from V and 0 bases from J, the gap between germline ends came to 17 bases. The CDR3 has 17 amino acids. TCRdb reanalysed the RT-PCR reads via CATT. The data contain some 2,900 delta-chain clones, 2.7% of them singletons. By share, this clone counts as medium-sized. Different DNA sequences within this sample yield the same CDR3. This sequence originates from a human donor. It is not recorded whose cells these are; they may come from a transplant donor. Sequenced input: gamma-delta T cells. The chain carries TRDV2 and TRDJ1; the D is unclear. The CDR3 bases are TGTGCCTGTGACACTCTGGTGGCGGGCGGGTACACCGATAAACTCATCTTT. The encoded protein is CACDTLVAGGYTDKLIF.